This T cell receptor (beta chain) was recorded in a study of OX40 agonist ivuxolimab in advanced cancers. Study conclusions and caveats: At 0.1 to 3.0 mg/kg and by week 6, CD4+ and CD8+ T cells in the blood had expanded clonally.

Researchers took blood at baseline, on cycle 4 day 1, and on cycle 7 day 1. A word on this clone: The antigen is undetermined.

Generated by immunoSEQ multiplex PCR, the TCRdb table keeps only in-frame clones and is missing some. This sample carries approximately 87,000 clones, approximately 92% of them seen once, and the ten largest clones take 3.4%. CDR3 length: 17 residues. Germline CDR1 LNHDA, CDR2 SQIVND (reference sequence). V lost 0 bases and J 0 bases, leaving 12 bases between the germline ends. The input for sequencing was CD4+ or CD8+ T cells sorted from blood, taken in a trial of the OX40 agonist ivuxolimab. The rearrangement joins TRBV19 to TRBJ1-5, with a weak D call TRBD1 (5 bases). The clonotype was recovered from an adult with an advanced solid tumor such as melanoma, head and neck, liver or kidney cancer. CDR3: CASSIDRGTDSNQPQHF. The CDR3 nucleotides are TGTGCCAGTAGTATAGATCGGGGGACTGATAGCAATCAGCCCCAGCATTTT.